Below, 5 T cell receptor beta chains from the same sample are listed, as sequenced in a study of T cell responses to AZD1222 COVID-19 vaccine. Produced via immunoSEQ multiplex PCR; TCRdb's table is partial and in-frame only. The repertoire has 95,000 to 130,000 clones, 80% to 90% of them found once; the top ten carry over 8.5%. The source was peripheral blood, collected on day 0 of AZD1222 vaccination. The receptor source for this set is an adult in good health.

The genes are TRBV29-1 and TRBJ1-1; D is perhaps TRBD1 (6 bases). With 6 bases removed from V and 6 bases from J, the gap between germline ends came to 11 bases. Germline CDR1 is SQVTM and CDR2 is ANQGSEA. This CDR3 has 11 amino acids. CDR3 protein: CSVHRVAEAFF. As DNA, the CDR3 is TGCAGCGTGCACAGGGTCGCTGAAGCTTTCTTT.

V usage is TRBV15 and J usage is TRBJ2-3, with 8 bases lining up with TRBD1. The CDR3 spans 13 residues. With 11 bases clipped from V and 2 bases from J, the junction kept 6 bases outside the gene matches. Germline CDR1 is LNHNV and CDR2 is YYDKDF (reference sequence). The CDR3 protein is CASGGPNTDTQYF. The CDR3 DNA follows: TGTGCCTCAGGGGGCCCTAACACAGATACGCAGTATTTT.

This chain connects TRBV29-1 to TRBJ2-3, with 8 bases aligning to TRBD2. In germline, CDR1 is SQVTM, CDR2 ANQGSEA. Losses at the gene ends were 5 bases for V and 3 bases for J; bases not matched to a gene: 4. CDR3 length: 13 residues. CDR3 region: CSVQTSATDTQYF. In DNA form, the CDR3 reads TGCAGCGTTCAGACTAGCGCGACAGATACGCAGTATTTT.

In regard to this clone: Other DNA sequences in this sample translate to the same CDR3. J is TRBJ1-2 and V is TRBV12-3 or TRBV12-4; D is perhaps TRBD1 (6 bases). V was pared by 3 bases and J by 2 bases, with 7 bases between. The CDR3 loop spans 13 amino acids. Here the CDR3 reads CASSLGTNYGYTF. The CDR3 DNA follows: TGTGCCAGCAGTTTGGGGACAAACTATGGCTACACCTTC.

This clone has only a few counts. The CDR3 nucleotides read TGTGCCAGCAGTTTATTAGCGGGGGGGCCCCCAGATACGCAGTATTTT. Translating it yields CASSLLAGGPPDTQYF. This chain connects TRBV28 to TRBJ2-3; 11 bases align to TRBD2. The CDR3 is 16 residues long. The V gene's germline CDR1 is MDHEN and CDR2 SYDVKM. J lost 4 bases, V lost 1 base, and 4 bases had no gene match.